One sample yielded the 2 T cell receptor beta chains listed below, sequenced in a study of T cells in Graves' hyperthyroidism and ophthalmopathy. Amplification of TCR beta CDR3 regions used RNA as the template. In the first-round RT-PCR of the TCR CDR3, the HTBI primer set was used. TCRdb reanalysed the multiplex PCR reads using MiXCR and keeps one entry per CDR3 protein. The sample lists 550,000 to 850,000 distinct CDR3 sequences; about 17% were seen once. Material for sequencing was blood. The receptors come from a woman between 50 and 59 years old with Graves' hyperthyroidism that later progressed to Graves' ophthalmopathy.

The DNA for the CDR3 is TGTGCCAGCACGGACTCCCCCAGAAACACTGAAGCTTTCTTT. Translating gives CASTDSPRNTEAFF. The chain joins TRBV6-2 or TRBV6-3 to TRBJ1-1; D unresolved. Per the germline V gene, CDR1 is MNHEY and CDR2 is SVGEGT. The CDR3 totals 14 residues. Between the trimmed V and J ends, which lost 7 bases and 2 bases, there was a span of 14 bases.

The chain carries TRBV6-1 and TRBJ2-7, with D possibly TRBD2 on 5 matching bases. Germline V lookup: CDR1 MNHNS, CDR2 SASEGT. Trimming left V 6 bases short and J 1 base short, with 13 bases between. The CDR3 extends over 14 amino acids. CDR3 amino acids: CASSPRGYSYEQYF. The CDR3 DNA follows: TGTGCCAGCAGCCCCAGAGGGTATTCCTACGAGCAGTACTTC.